This T cell receptor (beta chain) was obtained from a study of T cell changes during pregnancy in multiple sclerosis. V shed 6 bases and J shed 10 bases, with 16 bases lying between them. Germline CDR1 reads MNHEY; CDR2 reads SVGAGI. The CDR3 spans 14 residues. Measured with immunoSEQ multiplex PCR; TCRdb has only the in-frame clones, and not every one. The table lists just over 40,000 clones, nearly 90% of them singletons. The V gene is TRBV6-5, the J gene TRBJ1-6; D unclear. This clonotype was sampled from a female donor with multiple sclerosis, enrolled in a pregnancy study. Material: CD4+ T cells from peripheral blood mononuclear cells, obtained in the first trimester of pregnancy. The DNA of the CDR3 is TGTGCCAGCAGCGCACGGGGATCTGAATCACCCCTCCACTTT. This sequence encodes CASSARGSESPLHF.